This note documents a single T cell receptor (beta chain) sequence. No antigen is known for it. Each gene name is a mouse one. Read coverage stops 1 residue before the CDR3 terminus; the germline J gene supplies the remainder. The assay was immunoSEQ multiplex PCR, and TCRdb's table has in-frame clones only and misses some. The sample carries 20,000 to 25,000 clones, 72% recorded once. The data are from a study of tissue T cells after allogeneic stem cell transplantation. Study findings and constraints: Anatomically similar tissues had similar TCR repertoires within each patient. Tissue-detected TCR repertoire was only partly captured by blood and spleen T cells. Motif-based clustering found tissue-specific repertoire signatures shared across patients, though few clones were shared. This small cohort was clinically heterogeneous, and sampling depth was a limitation.

There are 12 residues in the CDR3. The germline V gene encodes CDR1 NNHNN and CDR2 SYGAGS (reference sequence). J was trimmed by 7 bases and V by 5 bases; bases with no gene match: 5. The source of this sequence is a female BALB/c mouse in good health. The strain's MHC: H2-d. V is TRBV13-2 and J is TRBJ1-1; TRBD1 aligns across 7 bases. Sequenced input: spleen. The CDR3 is CASGPRQGEVFF. The CDR3 bases that were read are TGTGCCAGCGGCCCCCGACAGGGAGAAGTCTTC.